One TCR beta chain is described in this entry. Its antigen is unidentified. These data come from a study of regulatory T cells in long-lasting Graves disease. Study findings and constraints: Persistent patients shared 2,500 to 3,000 public clonotypes among themselves. Newly diagnosed patients shared fewer, at nearly 1,000. Not thyroid tissue but only peripheral blood was studied.

TCR beta libraries were built with iRepertoire HTBI primers and Arm-PCR of CDR3 regions. In TCRdb, the multiplex PCR reads were re-called with MiXCR into one record per CDR3 protein. Of about 460,000 distinct CDR3 sequences in the sample, around a fifth are singletons; the top ten hold about 12%. The germline CDR1 and CDR2 sequences are DFQATT and SNEGSKA (reference sequence). With V trimmed by 3 bases and J by 2 bases, 11 bases remained unmatched. The CDR3 is 16 residues long. Time point indicated: persistent/refractory GD, antithyroid drugs over 5 years with positive TRAb. PBMC RNA was the source of the TCR library.

This receptor was taken from a female donor with Graves disease. The V call is TRBV20-1, the J call TRBJ2-7; 9 positions match TRBD2. The input for sequencing was peripheral blood mononuclear cells (PBMCs), taken when the disease was refractory, from a patient treated with antithyroid drugs. This CDR3 is CSASRFAGGPPYEQYF. The CDR3 region has the DNA TGCAGTGCTAGCAGGTTCGCGGGGGGGCCTCCCTACGAGCAGTACTTC.